A selection of T cell receptor beta chains follows, all from one sample in a study of control samples from healthy donors and cancer patients. Data came from immunoSEQ multiplex PCR; TCRdb stores just in-frame clones and leaves some out. The repertoire holds under 300,000 clones, with roughly 80% as singletons. The sample was PBMCs. The receptors derive from a woman aged 60 to 75 with lung cancer. Each CDR3 is given with its conserved first and last residue. The D gene is left open where the match is weak. The listing skips clone size in some rows; elsewhere it reads once, few, many or a size class.

j_call: TRBJ2-7; v_call: TRBV20-1; d_call: -; clone_size: -; cdr3_aa: CSALWNYEQYF; cdr3_nt: TGCAGTGCTTTATGGAACTACGAGCAGTACTTC
j_call: TRBJ1-5; v_call: TRBV2; d_call: -; clone_size: -; cdr3_aa: CASSPGSQPQHF; cdr3_nt: TGTGCCAGCAGTCCAGGGAGTCAGCCCCAGCATTTT
j_call: TRBJ2-5; v_call: TRBV27; d_call: -; clone_size: -; cdr3_aa: CASSSHGIETQYF; cdr3_nt: TGTGCCAGCAGTTCTCACGGAATTGAGACCCAGTACTTC
j_call: TRBJ1-5; v_call: TRBV4-1; d_call: -; clone_size: few; cdr3_aa: CASSQEDYGAQHF; cdr3_nt: TGCGCCAGCAGCCAAGAGGATTACGGTGCCCAGCATTTT
j_call: TRBJ2-5; v_call: TRBV7-3; d_call: -; clone_size: few; cdr3_aa: CASSLSRRETQYF; cdr3_nt: TGTGCCAGCAGCTTGAGCCGGAGAGAGACCCAGTACTTC
j_call: TRBJ1-2; v_call: TRBV19; d_call: -; clone_size: -; cdr3_aa: CASSQGRGYGYTF; cdr3_nt: TGTGCCAGTAGCCAAGGCAGGGGCTATGGCTACACCTTC
j_call: TRBJ1-4; v_call: TRBV12-3/TRBV12-4; d_call: -; clone_size: -; cdr3_aa: CASRRDGAEKLFF; cdr3_nt: TGTGCCAGCAGGCGCGATGGGGCTGAAAAACTGTTTTTT
j_call: TRBJ1-6; v_call: TRBV29-1; d_call: -; clone_size: once; cdr3_aa: CSARTGPGSPLHF; cdr3_nt: TGCAGCGCGAGAACAGGGCCGGGATCACCCCTCCACTTT
j_call: TRBJ1-2; v_call: TRBV15; d_call: -; clone_size: once; cdr3_aa: CATSRAGTQGGYTF; cdr3_nt: TGTGCCACCAGCAGAGCGGGAACCCAGGGTGGCTACACCTTC
j_call: TRBJ2-6; v_call: TRBV19; d_call: -; clone_size: -; cdr3_aa: CASSITAGALSGANVLTF; cdr3_nt: TGTGCCAGTAGTATAACGGCAGGCGCCCTCTCTGGGGCCAACGTCCTGACTTTC
j_call: TRBJ2-2; v_call: TRBV5-4; d_call: -; clone_size: -; cdr3_aa: CASSSQGFSAGELFF; cdr3_nt: TGTGCCAGCAGCTCCCAGGGTTTTAGTGCCGGGGAGCTGTTTTTT
j_call: TRBJ1-5; v_call: TRBV6-1; d_call: -; clone_size: few; cdr3_aa: CASSEALVDQPQHF; cdr3_nt: TGTGCCAGCAGTGAAGCGCTAGTAGATCAGCCCCAGCATTTT
j_call: TRBJ2-1; v_call: TRBV24-1; d_call: -; clone_size: -; cdr3_aa: CATSDSPNEQFF; cdr3_nt: TGTGCCACCAGTGATTCTCCCAATGAGCAGTTCTTC
j_call: TRBJ1-6; v_call: TRBV7-2; d_call: -; clone_size: -; cdr3_aa: CASSQELGRGNSPLHF; cdr3_nt: TGTGCCAGCAGCCAGGAATTGGGGCGCGGTAATTCACCCCTCCACTTT
j_call: TRBJ2-5; v_call: TRBV5-4; d_call: TRBD1; clone_size: -; cdr3_aa: CASSLGTGQETQYF; cdr3_nt: TGTGCCAGCAGCTTGGGGACAGGGCAGGAGACCCAGTACTTC
j_call: TRBJ2-1; v_call: TRBV4-2; d_call: TRBD2; clone_size: -; cdr3_aa: CASSPHLTSGTDNEQFF; cdr3_nt: TGTGCCAGCAGCCCCCACTTAACTAGCGGGACTGACAATGAGCAGTTCTTC
j_call: TRBJ2-5; v_call: TRBV4-1; d_call: TRBD1; clone_size: -; cdr3_aa: CASSQERTQGVSTQYF; cdr3_nt: TGCGCCAGCAGCCAAGAACGGACACAGGGGGTGTCGACCCAGTACTTC
j_call: TRBJ2-1; v_call: TRBV11-1; d_call: -; clone_size: -; cdr3_aa: CASSPRRGSYNEQFF; cdr3_nt: TGTGCCAGCAGCCCACGCAGGGGTTCCTACAATGAGCAGTTCTTC
j_call: TRBJ2-7; v_call: TRBV5-1; d_call: TRBD1; clone_size: -; cdr3_aa: CASSLASGRGLSEQYF; cdr3_nt: TGCGCCAGCAGCTTGGCCTCGGGCAGGGGGCTGTCCGAGCAGTACTTC
j_call: TRBJ2-3; v_call: TRBV3-1/TRBV3-2; d_call: TRBD2; clone_size: few; cdr3_aa: CASSQGLGEGPTDTQYF; cdr3_nt: TGTGCCAGCAGCCAAGGCCTGGGGGAGGGCCCCACAGATACGCAGTATTTT
j_call: TRBJ2-1; v_call: TRBV27; d_call: TRBD1; clone_size: -; cdr3_aa: CASSYSLTGAPANEQFF; cdr3_nt: TGTGCCAGCAGTTATAGCTTAACAGGGGCCCCGGCGAATGAGCAGTTCTTC
j_call: TRBJ1-5; v_call: TRBV19; d_call: -; clone_size: -; cdr3_aa: CASSIRPNQPQHF; cdr3_nt: TGTGCCAGTAGTATCCGGCCTAATCAGCCCCAGCATTTT
j_call: TRBJ1-2; v_call: TRBV5-5; d_call: -; clone_size: few; cdr3_aa: CASSATELYGYTF; cdr3_nt: TGTGCCAGCAGCGCGACAGAACTCTATGGCTACACCTTC
j_call: TRBJ1-5; v_call: TRBV20-1; d_call: -; clone_size: -; cdr3_aa: CSASGAGSSEAQHF; cdr3_nt: TGCAGTGCTAGTGGGGCGGGAAGTTCTGAGGCCCAGCATTTT
j_call: TRBJ1-1; v_call: TRBV5-1; d_call: TRBD1; clone_size: -; cdr3_aa: CASSRGVGTGLITEAFF; cdr3_nt: TGCGCCAGCAGCCGGGGAGTGGGGACAGGTTTGATCACTGAAGCTTTCTTT
j_call: TRBJ1-2; v_call: TRBV5-5; d_call: TRBD1; clone_size: once; cdr3_aa: CASSWQGAGGYTF; cdr3_nt: TGTGCCAGCAGCTGGCAGGGGGCAGGTGGCTACACCTTC
j_call: TRBJ1-1; v_call: TRBV18; d_call: -; clone_size: -; cdr3_aa: CASSPQGGNTEAFF; cdr3_nt: TGTGCCAGCTCACCCCAGGGTGGGAACACTGAAGCTTTCTTT
j_call: TRBJ2-7; v_call: TRBV5-1; d_call: TRBD1; clone_size: -; cdr3_aa: CARRDRGNSYEQYF; cdr3_nt: TGCGCCAGGAGGGACAGGGGCAACTCCTACGAGCAGTACTTC
j_call: TRBJ2-1; v_call: TRBV5-1; d_call: TRBD2; clone_size: -; cdr3_aa: CASSGGLAGVAEQFF; cdr3_nt: TGCGCCAGCAGCGGCGGACTAGCGGGAGTAGCTGAGCAGTTCTTC
j_call: TRBJ2-1; v_call: TRBV2; d_call: TRBD2; clone_size: -; cdr3_aa: CASSRLAGVLNEQFF; cdr3_nt: TGTGCCAGCAGTCGACTAGCGGGAGTACTCAATGAGCAGTTCTTC
j_call: TRBJ1-2; v_call: TRBV5-5; d_call: -; clone_size: -; cdr3_aa: CASSLEQGRYGYTF; cdr3_nt: TGTGCCAGCAGCTTGGAACAGGGACGCTATGGCTACACCTTC
j_call: TRBJ2-1; v_call: TRBV5-8; d_call: -; clone_size: -; cdr3_aa: CASSLVQWPFF; cdr3_nt: TGTGCCAGCAGCTTGGTCCAGTGGCCGTTCTTC
j_call: TRBJ2-2; v_call: TRBV19; d_call: -; clone_size: -; cdr3_aa: CASSFQIYTGELFF; cdr3_nt: TGTGCCAGTAGTTTCCAAATATACACCGGGGAGCTGTTTTTT
j_call: TRBJ1-2; v_call: TRBV9; d_call: -; clone_size: -; cdr3_aa: CASSVDGGSGYGYTF; cdr3_nt: TGTGCCAGCAGCGTAGACGGGGGCTCGGGGTATGGCTACACCTTC
j_call: TRBJ2-5; v_call: TRBV9; d_call: TRBD2; clone_size: -; cdr3_aa: CASSVGGSRETQYF; cdr3_nt: TGTGCCAGCAGCGTAGGCGGGAGCCGGGAGACCCAGTACTTC
j_call: TRBJ2-6; v_call: TRBV28; d_call: -; clone_size: -; cdr3_aa: CASSLVGAGANVLTF; cdr3_nt: TGTGCCAGCAGTTTAGTAGGGGCCGGGGCCAACGTCCTGACTTTC
j_call: TRBJ2-3; v_call: TRBV30; d_call: -; clone_size: -; cdr3_aa: CAWSGAVSTDTQYF; cdr3_nt: TGTGCCTGGAGTGGGGCGGTAAGCACAGATACGCAGTATTTT
j_call: TRBJ1-5; v_call: TRBV19; d_call: TRBD1; clone_size: -; cdr3_aa: CASVGTGTLYSNQPQHF; cdr3_nt: TGTGCCAGTGTGGGGACAGGGACCCTTTATAGCAATCAGCCCCAGCATTTT
j_call: TRBJ2-1; v_call: TRBV12-3/TRBV12-4; d_call: -; clone_size: -; cdr3_aa: CAIGGNNEQFF; cdr3_nt: TGTGCCATCGGCGGCAACAATGAGCAGTTCTTC
j_call: TRBJ2-3; v_call: TRBV6-1; d_call: -; clone_size: -; cdr3_aa: CASSEMGGSTDTQYF; cdr3_nt: TGTGCCAGCAGTGAAATGGGGGGAAGCACAGATACGCAGTATTTT
j_call: TRBJ1-5; v_call: TRBV5-1; d_call: -; clone_size: -; cdr3_aa: CASSLGVGQPQHF; cdr3_nt: TGCGCCAGCAGCTTGGGAGTAGGTCAGCCCCAGCATTTT
j_call: TRBJ2-2; v_call: TRBV7-7; d_call: -; clone_size: -; cdr3_aa: CASSLAVAGGRTGELFF; cdr3_nt: TGTGCTAGCAGCTTAGCGGTTGCAGGGGGACGGACCGGGGAGCTGTTTTTT
j_call: TRBJ2-1; v_call: TRBV28; d_call: -; clone_size: -; cdr3_aa: CASSLEDEQFF; cdr3_nt: TGTGCCAGCAGTTTAGAGGATGAGCAGTTCTTC
j_call: TRBJ2-3; v_call: TRBV9; d_call: TRBD2; clone_size: -; cdr3_aa: CASSSLAGFSTDTQYF; cdr3_nt: TGTGCCAGCAGCTCCCTAGCGGGATTTAGCACAGATACGCAGTATTTT